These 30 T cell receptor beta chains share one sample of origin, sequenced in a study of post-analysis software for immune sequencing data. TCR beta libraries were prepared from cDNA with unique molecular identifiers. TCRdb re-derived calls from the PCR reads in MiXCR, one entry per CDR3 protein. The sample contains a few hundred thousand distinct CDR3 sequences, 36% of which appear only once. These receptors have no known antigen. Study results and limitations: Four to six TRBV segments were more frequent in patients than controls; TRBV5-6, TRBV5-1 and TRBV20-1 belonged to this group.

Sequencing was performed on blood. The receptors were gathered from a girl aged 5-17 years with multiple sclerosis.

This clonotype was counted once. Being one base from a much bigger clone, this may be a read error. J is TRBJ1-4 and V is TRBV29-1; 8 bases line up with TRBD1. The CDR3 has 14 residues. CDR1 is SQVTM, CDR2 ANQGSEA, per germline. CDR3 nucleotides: TGCAGCGTTGGCGAGACAGGGGCGGATGAAAAACGGTTTTTT. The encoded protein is CSVGETGADEKRFF.

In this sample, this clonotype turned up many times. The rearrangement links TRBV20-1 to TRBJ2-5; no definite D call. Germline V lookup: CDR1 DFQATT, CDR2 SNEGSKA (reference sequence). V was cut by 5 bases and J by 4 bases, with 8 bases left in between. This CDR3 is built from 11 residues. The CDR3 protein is CSARWGETQYF. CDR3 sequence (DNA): TGCAGTGCTCGGTGGGGAGAGACCCAGTACTTC.

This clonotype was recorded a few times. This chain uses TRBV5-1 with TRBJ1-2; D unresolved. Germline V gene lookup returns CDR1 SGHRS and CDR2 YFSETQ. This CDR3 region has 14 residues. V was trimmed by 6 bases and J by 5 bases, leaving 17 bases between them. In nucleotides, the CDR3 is TGCGCCAGCACCTTCCCCGGGGTGGGATATGGCTACACCTTC. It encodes CASTFPGVGYGYTF.

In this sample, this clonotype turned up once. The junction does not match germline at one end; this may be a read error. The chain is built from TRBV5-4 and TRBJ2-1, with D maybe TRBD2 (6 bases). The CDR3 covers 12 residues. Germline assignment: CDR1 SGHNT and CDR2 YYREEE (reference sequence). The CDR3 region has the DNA TGTGCCAGCAGCTGGGGTGGACTACAGCGGCTCTTC. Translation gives CASSWGGLQRLF.

CDR3 bases: TGTGCCAGCAGCCCGGGACTAGCGGGCCTTTTGCTCACAGATACGCAGTATTTT. Its protein is CASSPGLAGLLLTDTQYF. This chain links TRBV13 with TRBJ2-3; TRBD2 matches at 12 bases. Germline V lookup: CDR1 PRHDT, CDR2 FYEKMQ (reference sequence). The CDR3 covers 18 residues. J gave up 2 bases and V 5 bases, and 11 bases lay outside the gene matches.

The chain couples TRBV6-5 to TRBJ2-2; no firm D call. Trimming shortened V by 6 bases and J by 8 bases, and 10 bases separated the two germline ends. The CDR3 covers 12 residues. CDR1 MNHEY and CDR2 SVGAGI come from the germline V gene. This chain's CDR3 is CASSTALGELFF. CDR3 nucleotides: TGTGCCAGCAGCACAGCACTTGGGGAGCTGTTTTTT.

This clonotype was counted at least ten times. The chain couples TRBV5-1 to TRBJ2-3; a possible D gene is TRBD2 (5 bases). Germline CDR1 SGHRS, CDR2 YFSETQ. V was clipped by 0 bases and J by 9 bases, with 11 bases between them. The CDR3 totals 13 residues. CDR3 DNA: TGCGCCAGCAGCTTGGGTAGCGAGGAAACGCAGTATTTT. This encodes CASSLGSEETQYF.

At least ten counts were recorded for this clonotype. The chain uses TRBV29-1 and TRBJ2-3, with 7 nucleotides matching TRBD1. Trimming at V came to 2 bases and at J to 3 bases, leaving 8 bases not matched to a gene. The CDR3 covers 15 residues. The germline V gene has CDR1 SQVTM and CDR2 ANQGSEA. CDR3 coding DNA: TGCAGCGTTGAAAACCTACAGGGGACAACAGATACGCAGTATTTT. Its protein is CSVENLQGTTDTQYF.

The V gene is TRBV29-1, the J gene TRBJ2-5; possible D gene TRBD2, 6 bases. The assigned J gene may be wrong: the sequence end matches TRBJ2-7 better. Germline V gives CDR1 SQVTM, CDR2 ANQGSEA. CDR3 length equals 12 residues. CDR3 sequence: CSVEEGPYEQYF. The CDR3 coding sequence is TGCAGCGTTGAGGAGGGTCCCTACGAGCAGTACTTC.

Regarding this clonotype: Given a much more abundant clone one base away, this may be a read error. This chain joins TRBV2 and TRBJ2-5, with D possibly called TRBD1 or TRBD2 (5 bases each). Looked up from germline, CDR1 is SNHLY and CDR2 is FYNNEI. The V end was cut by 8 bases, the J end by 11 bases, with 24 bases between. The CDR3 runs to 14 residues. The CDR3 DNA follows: TGTGCCAGCCACGGGACGGCCCTGCGGAATGAGCAGTACTTC. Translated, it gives CASHGTALRNEQYF.

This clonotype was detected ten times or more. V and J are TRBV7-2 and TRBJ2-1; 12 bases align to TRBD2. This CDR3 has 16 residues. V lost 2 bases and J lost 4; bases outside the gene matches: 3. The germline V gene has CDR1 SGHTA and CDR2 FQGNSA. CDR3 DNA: TGTGCCAGCAGCTTAAAAGGGACTAGCGGGTACAATGAGCAGTTCTTC. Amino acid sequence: CASSLKGTSGYNEQFF.

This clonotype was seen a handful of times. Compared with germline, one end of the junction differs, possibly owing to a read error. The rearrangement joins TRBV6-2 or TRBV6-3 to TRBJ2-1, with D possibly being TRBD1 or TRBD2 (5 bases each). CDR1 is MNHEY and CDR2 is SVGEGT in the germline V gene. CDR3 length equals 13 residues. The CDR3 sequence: CVSSRDATSRQFF. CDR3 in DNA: TGTGTCAGCAGTCGGGACGCAACTAGTCGACAGTTCTTC.

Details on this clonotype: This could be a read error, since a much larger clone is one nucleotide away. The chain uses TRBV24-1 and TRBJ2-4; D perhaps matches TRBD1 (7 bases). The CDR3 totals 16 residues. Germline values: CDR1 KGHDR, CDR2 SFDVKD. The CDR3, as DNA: TGTGCCACCAGTGATCGCCGCAGGGGGGCCGAGAACATTCGGTACTTC. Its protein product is CATSDRRRGAENIRYF.

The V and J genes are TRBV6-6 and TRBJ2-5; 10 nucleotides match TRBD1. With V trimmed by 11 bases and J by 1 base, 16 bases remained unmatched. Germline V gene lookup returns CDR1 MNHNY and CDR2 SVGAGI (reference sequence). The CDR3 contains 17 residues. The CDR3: CAVSSGTGATIQETQYF. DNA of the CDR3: TGTGCCGTATCTTCCGGGACAGGGGCGACAATCCAAGAGACCCAGTACTTC.

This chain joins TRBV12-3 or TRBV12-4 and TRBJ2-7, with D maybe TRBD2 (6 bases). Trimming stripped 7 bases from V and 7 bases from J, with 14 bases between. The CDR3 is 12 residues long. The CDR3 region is CASTYGGNEQYF. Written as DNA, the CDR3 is TGTGCCAGCACCTATGGGGGGAATGAGCAGTACTTC.

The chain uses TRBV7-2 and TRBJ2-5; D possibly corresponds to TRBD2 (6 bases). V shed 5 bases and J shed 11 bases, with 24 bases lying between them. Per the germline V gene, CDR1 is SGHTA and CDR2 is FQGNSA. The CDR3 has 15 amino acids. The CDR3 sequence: CASSPRETLNNEQYF. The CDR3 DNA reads TGTGCCAGCAGCCCACGGGAGACATTGAACAATGAGCAGTACTTC. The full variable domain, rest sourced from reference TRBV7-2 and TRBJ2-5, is GAGVSQSPSNKVTEKGKDVELRCDPISGHTALYWYRQSLGQGLEFLIYFQGNSAPDKSGLPSDRFSAERTGGSVSTLTIQRTQQEDSAVYLCASSPRETLNNEQYFGPGTRLLVL.

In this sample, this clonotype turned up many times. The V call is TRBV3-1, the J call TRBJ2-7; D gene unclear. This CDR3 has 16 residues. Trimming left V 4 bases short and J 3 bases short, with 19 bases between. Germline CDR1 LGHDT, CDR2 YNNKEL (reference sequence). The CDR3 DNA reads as TGTGCCAGCAGCCCTTCCCCCGGGCGGCCAAACTACGAGCAGTACTTC. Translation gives CASSPSPGRPNYEQYF.

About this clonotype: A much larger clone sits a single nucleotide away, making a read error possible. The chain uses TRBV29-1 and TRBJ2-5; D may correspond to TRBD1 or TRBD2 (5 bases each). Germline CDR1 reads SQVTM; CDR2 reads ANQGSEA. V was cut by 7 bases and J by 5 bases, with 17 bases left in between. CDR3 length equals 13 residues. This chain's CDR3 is CSARRGPGETQYF. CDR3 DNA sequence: TGCAGCGCGAGACGGGGCCCGGGGGAGACCCAGTACTTC. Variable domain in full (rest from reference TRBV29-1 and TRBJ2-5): SAVISQKPSRDICQRGTSLTIQCQVDSQVTMMFWYRQQPGQSLTLIATANQGSEATYESGFVIDKFPISRPNLTFSTLTVSNMSPEDSSIYLCSARRGPGETQYFGPGTRLLVL.

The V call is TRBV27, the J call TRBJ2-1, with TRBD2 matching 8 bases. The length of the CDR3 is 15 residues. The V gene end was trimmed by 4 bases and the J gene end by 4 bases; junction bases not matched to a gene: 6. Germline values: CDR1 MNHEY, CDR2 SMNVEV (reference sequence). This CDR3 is CASSSGVAGYNEQFF. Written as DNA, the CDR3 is TGTGCCAGCAGTTCCGGGGTAGCGGGATACAATGAGCAGTTCTTC.

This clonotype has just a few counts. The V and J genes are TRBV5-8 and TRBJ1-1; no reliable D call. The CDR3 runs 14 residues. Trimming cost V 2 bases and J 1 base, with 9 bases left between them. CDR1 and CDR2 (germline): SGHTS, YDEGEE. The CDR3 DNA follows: TGTGCCAGCAGCTTTCGGTTGAAGAACACTGAAGCTTTCTTT. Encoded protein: CASSFRLKNTEAFF.

The CDR3 is CSARSRTRSTDTQYF. CDR3 DNA sequence: TGCAGTGCTAGATCCCGGACGCGAAGCACAGATACGCAGTATTTT. J is TRBJ2-3 and V is TRBV20-1; D not resolved. The CDR3 is 15 amino acids. From germline, CDR1 is DFQATT and CDR2 SNEGSKA (reference sequence). V was trimmed by 2 bases and J by 0 bases, leaving 12 bases between them.

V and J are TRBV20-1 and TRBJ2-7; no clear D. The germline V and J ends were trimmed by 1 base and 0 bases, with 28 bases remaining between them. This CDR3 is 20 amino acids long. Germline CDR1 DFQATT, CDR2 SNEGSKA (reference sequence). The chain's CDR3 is CSARGINQAPELLRSYEQYF. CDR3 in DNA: TGCAGTGCTAGAGGTATAAATCAGGCCCCAGAGCTCCTACGCTCCTACGAGCAGTACTTC.

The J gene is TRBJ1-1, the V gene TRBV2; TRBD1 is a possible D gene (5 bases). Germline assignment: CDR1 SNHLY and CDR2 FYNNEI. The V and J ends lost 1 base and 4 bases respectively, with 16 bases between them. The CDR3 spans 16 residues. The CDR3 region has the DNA TGTGCCAGCAGTGAAGGGGCAACCGGGGGTGGCACTGAAGCTTTCTTT. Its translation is CASSEGATGGGTEAFF. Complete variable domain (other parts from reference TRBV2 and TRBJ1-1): EPEVTQTPSHQVTQMGQEVILRCVPISNHLYFYWYRQILGQKVEFLVSFYNNEISEKSEIFDDQFSVERPDGSNFTLKIRSTKLEDSAMYFCASSEGATGGGTEAFFGQGTRLTVV.

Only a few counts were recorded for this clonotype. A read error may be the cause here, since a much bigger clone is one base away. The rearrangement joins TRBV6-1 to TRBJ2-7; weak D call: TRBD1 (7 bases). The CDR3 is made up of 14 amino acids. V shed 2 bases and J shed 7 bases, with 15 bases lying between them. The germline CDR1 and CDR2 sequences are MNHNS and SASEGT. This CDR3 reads CASSERTGGDEQYF. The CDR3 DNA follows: TGTGCCAGCAGTGAACGGACAGGCGGGGATGAGCAGTACTTC.

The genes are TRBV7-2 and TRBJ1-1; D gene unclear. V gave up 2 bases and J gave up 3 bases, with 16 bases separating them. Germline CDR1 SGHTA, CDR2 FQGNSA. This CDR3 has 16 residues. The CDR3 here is CASSLSPGGFDTEAFF. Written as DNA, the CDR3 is TGTGCCAGCAGCTTATCCCCAGGCGGCTTTGACACTGAAGCTTTCTTT.

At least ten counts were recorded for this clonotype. The CDR3 loop reads CASSPNEREGTQYF. CDR3 nucleotides: TGCGCCAGCAGCCCGAATGAGCGGGAGGGGACCCAGTACTTC. This sequence joins TRBV4-1 and TRBJ2-5; 10 bases map to TRBD2. This CDR3 region has 14 residues. Unmatched junction bases numbered 6, after V lost 4 bases and J lost 7 bases. Germline lookup yields CDR1 MGHRA and CDR2 YSYEKL.

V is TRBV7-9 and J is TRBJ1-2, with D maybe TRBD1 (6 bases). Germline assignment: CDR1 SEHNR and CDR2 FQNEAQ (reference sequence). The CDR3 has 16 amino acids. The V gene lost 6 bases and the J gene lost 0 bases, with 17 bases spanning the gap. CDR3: CASRGEGGSSNYGYTF. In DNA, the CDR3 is TGTGCCAGCAGGGGTGAGGGGGGCAGCTCTAACTATGGCTACACCTTC.

CDR3 bases: TGCAGTGCTATTAAGCGGGAGTCAGATACGCAGTATTTT. Translating it yields CSAIKRESDTQYF. The chain carries TRBV20-1 and TRBJ2-3; 8 nucleotides align to TRBD2. Germline trimming cut 4 bases from V and 4 bases from J; bases unmatched to any gene: 4. The germline V gene has CDR1 DFQATT and CDR2 SNEGSKA (reference sequence). The CDR3 has 13 residues.

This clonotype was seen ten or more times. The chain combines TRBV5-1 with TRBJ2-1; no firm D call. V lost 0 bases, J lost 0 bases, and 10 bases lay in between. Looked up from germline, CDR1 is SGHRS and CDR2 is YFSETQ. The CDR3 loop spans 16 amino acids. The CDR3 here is CASSLEGRSSYNEQFF. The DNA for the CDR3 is TGCGCCAGCAGCTTGGAGGGCAGGAGCTCCTACAATGAGCAGTTCTTC. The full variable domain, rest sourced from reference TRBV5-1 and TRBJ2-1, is KAGVTQTPRYLIKTRGQQVTLSCSPISGHRSVSWYQQTPGQGLQFLFEYFSETQRNKGNFPGRFSGRQFSNSRSEMNVSTLELGDSALYLCASSLEGRSSYNEQFFGPGTRLTVL.

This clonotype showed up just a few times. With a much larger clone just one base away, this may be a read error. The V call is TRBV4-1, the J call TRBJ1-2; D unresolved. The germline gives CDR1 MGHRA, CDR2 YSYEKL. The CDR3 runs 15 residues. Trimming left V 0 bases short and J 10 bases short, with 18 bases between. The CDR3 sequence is CASSQEGYGVRDYTF. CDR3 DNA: TGCGCCAGCAGCCAAGAGGGATACGGGGTGCGGGACTACACCTTC.